The 3 T cell receptor beta chains in this list originate from one sample, sequenced in a study of molecular identifiers for immune sequencing clone quantification. Using its own MiXCR run on the PCR reads, TCRdb lists one record per CDR3 protein. The table has about 320,000 distinct CDR3 sequences, roughly a fifth seen once. The sequenced sample was naive CD8+ T cells from blood, with Jurkat cell RNA spiked in. Subset in this sample: FACS-sorted CD8+CD4-CCR7+CD45RA+ naive T cells. The receptors were gathered from a human donor in good health. Some libraries in this study had Jurkat cell RNA spiked in.

Details on this clonotype: A much larger clone differs from this one at a single base, so this may be a read error. The chain employs TRBV7-9 and TRBJ2-1; D ambiguous. Per germline, CDR1 SEHNR and CDR2 FQNEAQ (reference sequence). The CDR3 contains 12 residues. CDR3 sequence: CASSPPSNERFF. The DNA for the CDR3 is TGTGCCAGCAGCCCACCTTCCAATGAGCGGTTCTTC.

As for this clonotype: A much larger clone is a single base away; this may be a read error. CDR3 region: CASSLSPGAYAGELFF. Written as DNA, the CDR3 is TGTGCCAGCAGCTTAAGCCCGGGGGCCTACGCCGGGGAGCTGTTTTTT. The chain couples TRBV11-2 to TRBJ2-2; D might be TRBD1 or TRBD2, each matching 6 bases. With 2 bases removed from V and 6 bases from J, the gap between germline ends came to 16 bases. CDR1 and CDR2 (germline): SGHAT, FQNNGV. CDR3 size: 16 residues. Variable domain in full (rest from reference TRBV11-2 and TRBJ2-2): EAGVAQSPRYKIIEKRQSVAFWCNPISGHATLYWYQQILGQGPKLLIQFQNNGVVDDSQLPKDRFSAERLKGVDSTLKIQPAKLEDSAVYLCASSLSPGAYAGELFFGEGSRLTVL.

In its sample, this clonotype was seen many times. The chain uses TRBV7-2 and TRBJ2-7; 8 nucleotides match TRBD1. Germline V CDR1 and CDR2: SGHTA, FQGNSA. The CDR3 sequence is 15 residues long. The junction had 8 bases not matched to a gene; V was cut back by 5 bases and J by 2 bases. The DNA of the CDR3 is TGTGCCAGCAGCCCTTGGACAGGGCCCACCTACGAGCAGTACTTC. Amino acids: CASSPWTGPTYEQYF.